Each of the 20 T cell receptor beta chains below was sequenced from the same sample in a study of blood T cell repertoires in COVID-19. Clones were sequenced by immunoSEQ multiplex PCR, and TCRdb holds only the in-frame ones, with some missing. Of under 140,000 clones in the sample, 88% are singletons; the top ten hold less than 3.5%. Specimen: peripheral blood. These receptors were collected from a woman in her fifties or sixties with acute or convalescent COVID-19.

This chain links TRBV11-2 with TRBJ2-5, with 8 positions matching TRBD2. V lost 2 bases, J lost 3 bases, and 14 bases stayed unmatched. The CDR3 is 18 residues long. Germline CDR1 reads SGHAT; CDR2 reads FQNNGV. This CDR3 reads CASSLNFGGTGGEETQYF. CDR3 DNA: TGTGCCAGCAGCTTAAATTTTGGTGGGACGGGAGGGGAAGAGACCCAGTACTTC.

This clone is a singleton in its sample. The rearrangement links TRBV12-3 or TRBV12-4 to TRBJ2-3; D not certain. CDR3 size: 12 residues. Trimming shortened V by 6 bases and J by 4 bases, and 8 bases separated the two germline ends. CDR3 loop: CASRSRPDTQYF. CDR3 in DNA: TGTGCCAGCAGGTCGCGTCCAGATACGCAGTATTTT.

For the CDR3, the DNA is TGCGCCAGCGGTTCGGGCGGGAACTCCTACGAGCAGTACTTC. Protein: CASGSGGNSYEQYF. The chain is built from TRBV5-1 and TRBJ2-7, with D maybe TRBD2 (6 bases). The V gene lost 7 bases and the J gene lost 0 bases, with 14 bases spanning the gap. This CDR3 has 14 amino acids. Germline V lookup: CDR1 SGHRS, CDR2 YFSETQ. The full variable domain, with the rest looked up from reference TRBV5-1 and TRBJ2-7, is KAGVTQTPRYLIKTRGQQVTLSCSPISGHRSVSWYQQTPGQGLQFLFEYFSETQRNKGNFPGRFSGRQFSNSRSEMNVSTLELGDSALYLCASGSGGNSYEQYFGPGTRLTVT.

This chain links TRBV5-1 with TRBJ2-3, with 8 bases fitting TRBD2. This CDR3 is 14 amino acids long. The V gene end was trimmed by 0 bases and the J gene end by 4 bases; junction bases not matched to a gene: 1. The germline V gene has CDR1 SGHRS and CDR2 YFSETQ. The CDR3 reads CASSLGGLADTQYF. The CDR3 region has the DNA TGCGCCAGCAGCTTGGGGGGACTAGCAGATACGCAGTATTTT.

The V call is TRBV19, the J call TRBJ2-7, with D perhaps matching TRBD1 (6 bases). Germline CDR1 LNHDA, CDR2 SQIVND (reference sequence). The V end lost 8 bases, the J end lost 8 bases, and 13 bases lay between the germline ends. The CDR3 runs to 11 residues. The CDR3 loop is CASPGVNKQYF. Here the CDR3 DNA reads TGTGCCAGTCCAGGGGTTAATAAGCAGTACTTC.

This sequence joins TRBV18 and TRBJ2-3; D gene uncertain. The CDR3 length is 11 residues. Germline V CDR1 and CDR2: KGHSH, LQKENI. Between the trimmed V and J ends, which lost 5 bases and 5 bases, there was a span of 5 bases. Here the CDR3 reads CASSTQDTQYF. The CDR3 DNA reads as TGTGCCAGCTCAACTCAAGATACGCAGTATTTT.

In this sample, this clone turned up once. The CDR3 DNA is TGTGCCAGCACCGAGGGACAGGGGGCGCCCCCAGAGACCCAGTACTTC. It encodes CASTEGQGAPPETQYF. J is TRBJ2-5 and V is TRBV28; 12 bases agree with TRBD1. J lost 4 bases, V lost 7 bases, and 10 bases had no gene match. The CDR3 spans 16 residues. CDR1 is MDHEN, CDR2 SYDVKM, per germline. The whole variable domain, filled in from reference TRBV28 and TRBJ2-5, reads DVKVTQSSRYLVKRTGEKVFLECVQDMDHENMFWYRQDPGLGLRLIYFSYDVKMKEKGDIPEGYSVSREKKERFSLILESASTNQTSMYLCASTEGQGAPPETQYFGPGTRLLVL.

The chain's CDR3 is CASTSSGISTDTQYF. In nucleotides, the CDR3 is TGTGCCAGCACGTCGTCGGGGATTAGCACAGATACGCAGTATTTT. This sequence joins TRBV28 and TRBJ2-3; tentatively, D is TRBD2 (5 bases). In germline, CDR1 is MDHEN, CDR2 SYDVKM. Trimming took off 7 bases at V and 0 bases at J, with 14 bases between the two ends. The CDR3 is 15 residues long.

This clone was detected once. The V gene is TRBV24-1, the J gene TRBJ2-2; TRBD1 aligns across 11 bases. Trimming removed 4 bases from V and 5 bases from J; junction bases left unmatched: 11. This CDR3 is built from 18 residues. Germline V CDR1 and CDR2: KGHDR, SFDVKD. The CDR3 loop is CATSDFFSGTGGTGELFF. Here the CDR3 DNA reads TGTGCCACCAGTGACTTCTTCTCCGGGACAGGGGGAACCGGGGAGCTGTTTTTT.

The chain combines TRBV5-1 with TRBJ2-4; 10 bases are a match to TRBD2. J was trimmed by 7 bases and V by 1 base; bases with no gene match: 5. CDR1 and CDR2 (germline): SGHRS, YFSETQ. The CDR3 length is 15 residues. CDR3 coding DNA: TGCGCCAGCAGCTTGATAGCGGGAGGTCAGAACATTCAGTACTTC. Its protein product is CASSLIAGGQNIQYF.

The chain carries TRBV27 and TRBJ2-7, with TRBD1 as a possible D gene (6 bases). Germline CDR1 MNHEY, CDR2 SMNVEV (reference sequence). The CDR3 runs to 14 residues. Deletions cut 5 bases from V and 3 bases from J, with 14 bases between. CDR3 in DNA: TGTGCCAGCAGTAAACAGGGCCCGAGCTACGAGCAGTACTTC. Translating gives CASSKQGPSYEQYF.

This rearrangement joins TRBV2 to TRBJ2-5, with D perhaps TRBD1 (5 bases). The germline V gene encodes CDR1 SNHLY and CDR2 FYNNEI. The V end was cut by 2 bases, the J end by 2 bases, with 9 bases between. CDR3 length: 14 residues. This CDR3 is CASSERGLQETQYF. In nucleotides, the CDR3 is TGTGCCAGCAGTGAAAGGGGCCTGCAAGAGACCCAGTACTTC.

V usage is TRBV13 and J usage is TRBJ2-6; a weak D match, TRBD2 (6 bases). Trimming removed 4 bases from V and 0 bases from J, with 7 bases in between. This CDR3 comprises 15 residues. Germline V gene sequence: CDR1 PRHDT, CDR2 FYEKMQ (reference sequence). The CDR3 coding sequence is TGTGCCAGCAGCTCCGGGGGCTCTGGGGCCAACGTCCTGACTTTC. Its translation is CASSSGGSGANVLTF.

The CDR3 region has the DNA TGTGCCAGTAGTTGGACTAGCGGGAGGTCAGGGGATACGCAGTATTTT. It codes for CASSWTSGRSGDTQYF. The J gene is TRBJ2-3, the V gene TRBV19, with 14 nucleotides matching TRBD2. Losses at the gene ends were 5 bases for V and 6 bases for J; bases not matched to a gene: 7. Germline CDR1 LNHDA, CDR2 SQIVND (reference sequence). The CDR3 length is 16 residues. The entire variable domain, with the rest obtained from reference TRBV19 and TRBJ2-3, is as follows: DGGITQSPKYLFRKEGQNVTLSCEQNLNHDAMYWYRQDPGQGLRLIYYSQIVNDFQKGDIAEGYSVSREKKESFPLTVTSAQKNPTAFYLCASSWTSGRSGDTQYFGPGTRLTVL.

The chain is built from TRBV4-2 and TRBJ1-2; possible D gene TRBD1, 5 bases. CDR3 size: 15 residues. Trimming took 9 bases from V and 2 from J, leaving 19 bases between them. Looked up from germline, CDR1 is LGHNA and CDR2 is YNFKEQ. The CDR3, as DNA: TGTGCCAGTACCGCTGCAGGGATTTCCAACTATGGCTACACCTTC. Residues: CASTAAGISNYGYTF.

V and J are TRBV18 and TRBJ1-1; 8 nucleotides align to TRBD1. The V segment lost 3 bases and the J segment 0 bases; nucleotides outside the gene matches: 3. The germline V gene encodes CDR1 KGHSH and CDR2 LQKENI. This CDR3 region has 15 residues. The CDR3 region is CASSPTGAMNTEAFF. As DNA, the CDR3 is TGTGCCAGCTCACCGACAGGGGCCATGAACACTGAAGCTTTCTTT.

V gene TRBV19 combines with J gene TRBJ2-2; possible D gene TRBD1, 5 bases. Between the trimmed V and J ends, which lost 5 bases and 1 base, there was a span of 8 bases. The CDR3 extends over 14 amino acids. CDR1 and CDR2 (germline): LNHDA, SQIVND (reference sequence). The CDR3 is CASSVGQNTGELFF. The DNA of the CDR3 is TGTGCCAGTAGTGTAGGACAGAACACCGGGGAGCTGTTTTTT.

The rearrangement uses TRBV19 and TRBJ1-5; TRBD1 matches 8 bases. The CDR3 is made up of 16 amino acids. The V segment lost 8 bases and the J segment 6 bases; nucleotides outside the gene matches: 15. Germline lookup yields CDR1 LNHDA and CDR2 SQIVND (reference sequence). This chain's CDR3 is CASGYQGDRLSQPQHF. In nucleotides, the CDR3 is TGTGCCAGTGGGTACCAGGGGGACAGGCTCAGTCAGCCCCAGCATTTT.

This chain uses TRBV7-2 with TRBJ1-1; TRBD1 is a possible D gene (5 bases). Germline lookup yields CDR1 SGHTA and CDR2 FQGNSA. The CDR3 has 15 amino acids. Trimming left V 1 base short and J 0 bases short, with 9 bases between. DNA of the CDR3: TGTGCCAGCAGCTTAGACGGACAAGTGAACACTGAAGCTTTCTTT. Its translation: CASSLDGQVNTEAFF.

The rearrangement uses TRBV4-2 and TRBJ2-7, with TRBD1 matching 7 bases. The CDR3 length is 15 residues. CDR1 and CDR2 from the germline V gene are LGHNA and YNFKEQ. With V trimmed by 3 bases and J by 4 bases, 9 bases remained unmatched. The CDR3: CASSHQGQIPYEQYF. The CDR3, as DNA: TGTGCCAGCAGCCACCAGGGACAGATTCCTTACGAGCAGTACTTC.